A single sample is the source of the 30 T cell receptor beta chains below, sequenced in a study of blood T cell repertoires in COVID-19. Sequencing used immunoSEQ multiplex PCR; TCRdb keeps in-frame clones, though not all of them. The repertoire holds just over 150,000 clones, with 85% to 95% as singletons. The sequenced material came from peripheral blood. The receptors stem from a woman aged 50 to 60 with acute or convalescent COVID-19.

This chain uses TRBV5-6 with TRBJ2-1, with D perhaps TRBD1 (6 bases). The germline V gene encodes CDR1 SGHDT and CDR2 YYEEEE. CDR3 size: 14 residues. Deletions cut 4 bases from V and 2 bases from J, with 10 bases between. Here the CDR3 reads CASSPWTAYNEQFF. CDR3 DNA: TGTGCCAGCAGCCCCTGGACAGCCTACAATGAGCAGTTCTTC.

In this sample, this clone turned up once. CDR3 sequence reads: CAIGTSGTTGGETQYF. The CDR3, as DNA: TGTGCCATCGGGACTAGCGGGACAACTGGGGGAGAGACCCAGTACTTC. The chain carries TRBV10-3 and TRBJ2-5, with 13 bases matching TRBD2. Germline assignment: CDR1 ENHRY and CDR2 SYGVKD. This CDR3 spans 16 amino acids. After removal of 8 bases from V and 4 bases from J, the junction contained 10 bases not matched to a gene.

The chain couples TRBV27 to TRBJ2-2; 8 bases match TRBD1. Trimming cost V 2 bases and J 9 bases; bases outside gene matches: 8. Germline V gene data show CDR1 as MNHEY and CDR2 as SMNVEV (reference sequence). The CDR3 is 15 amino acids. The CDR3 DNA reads TGTGCCAGCAGTTTAGGGGCAGGGGGCTGGAGGGAGCTGTTTTTT. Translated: CASSLGAGGWRELFF.

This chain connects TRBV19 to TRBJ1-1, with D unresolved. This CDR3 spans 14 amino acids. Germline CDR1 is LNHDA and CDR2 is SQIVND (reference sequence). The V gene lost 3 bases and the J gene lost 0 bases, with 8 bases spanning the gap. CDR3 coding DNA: TGTGCCAGTAGTATCAAGCGAATGAACACTGAAGCTTTCTTT. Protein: CASSIKRMNTEAFF.

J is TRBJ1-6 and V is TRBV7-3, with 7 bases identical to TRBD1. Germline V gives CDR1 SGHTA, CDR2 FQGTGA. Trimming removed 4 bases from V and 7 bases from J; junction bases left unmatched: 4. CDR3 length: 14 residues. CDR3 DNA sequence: TGTGCCAGCAGCTCGGGCAGGGGGAATTCACCCCTCCACTTT. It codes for CASSSGRGNSPLHF.

CDR3 DNA sequence: TGCGCCAGCAGCCAAGGGCCAGGGATGAACACTGAAGCTTTCTTT. The encoded protein is CASSQGPGMNTEAFF. This chain joins TRBV4-1 and TRBJ1-1; perhaps TRBD1 as D (5 bases). Trimming pared 1 base from V and 0 bases from J, leaving 9 bases between. This CDR3 is built from 15 residues. Germline loops: CDR1 MGHRA, CDR2 YSYEKL.

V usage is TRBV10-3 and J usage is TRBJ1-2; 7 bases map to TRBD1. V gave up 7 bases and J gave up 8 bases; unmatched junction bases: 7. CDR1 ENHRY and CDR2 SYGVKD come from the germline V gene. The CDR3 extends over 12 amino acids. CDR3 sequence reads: CAITRTGGGYTF. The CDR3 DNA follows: TGTGCCATCACCCGGACAGGCGGAGGCTACACCTTC.

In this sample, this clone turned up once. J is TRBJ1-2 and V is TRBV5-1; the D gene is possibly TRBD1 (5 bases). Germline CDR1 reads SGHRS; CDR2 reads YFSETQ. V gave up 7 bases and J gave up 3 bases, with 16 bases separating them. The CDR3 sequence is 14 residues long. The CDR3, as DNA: TGCGCCAGCTCGTCTACGGGGGTATACTATGGCTACACCTTC. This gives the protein CASSSTGVYYGYTF.

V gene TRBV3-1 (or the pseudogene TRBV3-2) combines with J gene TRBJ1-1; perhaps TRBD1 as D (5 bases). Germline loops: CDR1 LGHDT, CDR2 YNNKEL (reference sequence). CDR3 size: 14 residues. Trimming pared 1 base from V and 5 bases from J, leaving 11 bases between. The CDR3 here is CASSQVGGMTEAFF. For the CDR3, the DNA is TGTGCCAGCAGCCAAGTGGGGGGGATGACTGAAGCTTTCTTT.

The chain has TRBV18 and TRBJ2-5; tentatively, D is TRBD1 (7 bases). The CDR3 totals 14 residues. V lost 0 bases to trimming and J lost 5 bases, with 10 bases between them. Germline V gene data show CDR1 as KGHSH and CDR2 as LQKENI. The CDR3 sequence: CASSPPPGGETQYF. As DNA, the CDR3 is TGTGCCAGCTCACCACCTCCAGGGGGGGAGACCCAGTACTTC.

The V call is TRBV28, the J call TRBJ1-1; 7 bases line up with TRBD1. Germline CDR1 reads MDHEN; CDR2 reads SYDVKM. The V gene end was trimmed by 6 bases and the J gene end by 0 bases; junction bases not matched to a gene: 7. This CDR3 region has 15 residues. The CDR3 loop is CASRTGSQMNTEAFF. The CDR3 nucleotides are TGTGCCAGCAGGACAGGGTCCCAGATGAACACTGAAGCTTTCTTT.

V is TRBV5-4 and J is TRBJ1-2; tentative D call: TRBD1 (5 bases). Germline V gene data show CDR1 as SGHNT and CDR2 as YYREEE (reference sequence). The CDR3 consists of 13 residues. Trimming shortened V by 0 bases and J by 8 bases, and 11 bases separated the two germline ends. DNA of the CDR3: TGTGCCAGCAGCTTGGACCTCGGGGGAGGCTACACCTTC. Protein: CASSLDLGGGYTF.

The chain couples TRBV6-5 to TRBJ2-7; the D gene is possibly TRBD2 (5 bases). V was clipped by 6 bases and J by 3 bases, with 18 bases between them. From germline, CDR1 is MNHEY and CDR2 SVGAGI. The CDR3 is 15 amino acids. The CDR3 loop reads CASSYALGLHYEQYF. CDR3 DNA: TGTGCCAGCAGCTACGCCCTCGGACTCCACTACGAGCAGTACTTC.

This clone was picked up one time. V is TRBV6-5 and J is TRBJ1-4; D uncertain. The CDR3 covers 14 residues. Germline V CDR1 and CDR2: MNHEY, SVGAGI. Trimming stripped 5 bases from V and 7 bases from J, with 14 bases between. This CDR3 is CASSPRGRPEKLFF. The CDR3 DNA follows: TGTGCCAGCAGTCCCCGTGGGAGACCTGAAAAACTGTTTTTT.

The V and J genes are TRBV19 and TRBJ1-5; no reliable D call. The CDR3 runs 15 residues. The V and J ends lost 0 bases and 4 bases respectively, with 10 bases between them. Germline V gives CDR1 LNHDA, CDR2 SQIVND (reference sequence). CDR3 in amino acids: CASSIDQRSNQPQHF. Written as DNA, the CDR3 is TGTGCCAGTAGTATAGATCAGAGGTCTAATCAGCCCCAGCATTTT.

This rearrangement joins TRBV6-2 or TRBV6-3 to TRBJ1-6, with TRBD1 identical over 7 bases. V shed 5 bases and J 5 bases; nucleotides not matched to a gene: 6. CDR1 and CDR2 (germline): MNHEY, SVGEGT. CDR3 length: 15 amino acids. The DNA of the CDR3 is TGTGCCAGCAGTGACAGACAGGGCCATAATTCACCCCTCCACTTT. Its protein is CASSDRQGHNSPLHF.

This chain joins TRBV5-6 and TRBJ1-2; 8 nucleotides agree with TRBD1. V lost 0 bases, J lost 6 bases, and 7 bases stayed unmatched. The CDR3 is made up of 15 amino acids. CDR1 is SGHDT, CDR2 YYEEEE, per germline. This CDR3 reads CASSLVGRGQDGYTF. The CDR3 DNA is TGTGCCAGCAGCTTGGTCGGACGGGGACAGGATGGCTACACCTTC.

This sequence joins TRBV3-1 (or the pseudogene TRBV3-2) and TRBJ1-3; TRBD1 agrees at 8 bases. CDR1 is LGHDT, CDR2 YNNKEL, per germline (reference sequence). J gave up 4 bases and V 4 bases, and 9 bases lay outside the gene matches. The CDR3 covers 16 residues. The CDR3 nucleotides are TGTGCCAGCAGCCCTACCCCGGGGACAGGAGGAAACACCATATATTTT. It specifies CASSPTPGTGGNTIYF.

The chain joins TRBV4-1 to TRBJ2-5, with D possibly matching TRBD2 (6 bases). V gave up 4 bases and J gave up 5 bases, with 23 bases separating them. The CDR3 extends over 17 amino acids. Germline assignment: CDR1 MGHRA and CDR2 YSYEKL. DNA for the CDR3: TGCGCCAGCAGCCTTTCCGCCCCGGGGTGGGAGGAGGAGACCCAGTACTTC. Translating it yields CASSLSAPGWEEETQYF.

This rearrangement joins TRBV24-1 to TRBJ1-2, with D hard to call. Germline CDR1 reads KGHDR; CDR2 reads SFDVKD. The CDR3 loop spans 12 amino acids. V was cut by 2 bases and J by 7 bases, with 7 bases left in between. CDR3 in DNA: TGTGCCACCAGTGATTCTGCGGGTGGCTACACCTTC. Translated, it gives CATSDSAGGYTF.

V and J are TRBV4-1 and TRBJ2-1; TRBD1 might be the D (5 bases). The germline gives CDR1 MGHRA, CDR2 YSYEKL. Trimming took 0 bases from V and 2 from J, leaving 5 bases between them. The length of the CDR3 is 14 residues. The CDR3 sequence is CASSQEDTYNEQFF. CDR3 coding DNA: TGCGCCAGCAGCCAAGAGGACACCTACAATGAGCAGTTCTTC.

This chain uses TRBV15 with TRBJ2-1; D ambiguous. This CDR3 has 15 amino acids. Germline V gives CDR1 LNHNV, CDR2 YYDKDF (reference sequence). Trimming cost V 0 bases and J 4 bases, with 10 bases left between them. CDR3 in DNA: TGTGCCACCAGCAGAGATAGAGCCGGGTACAATGAGCAGTTCTTC. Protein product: CATSRDRAGYNEQFF.

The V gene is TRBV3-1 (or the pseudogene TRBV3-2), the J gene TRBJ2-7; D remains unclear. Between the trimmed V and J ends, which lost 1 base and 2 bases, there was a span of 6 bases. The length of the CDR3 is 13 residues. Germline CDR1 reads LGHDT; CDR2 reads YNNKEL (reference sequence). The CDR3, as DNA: TGTGCCAGCAGCCAAGTCGTTGCCTACGAGCAGTACTTC. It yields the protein CASSQVVAYEQYF.

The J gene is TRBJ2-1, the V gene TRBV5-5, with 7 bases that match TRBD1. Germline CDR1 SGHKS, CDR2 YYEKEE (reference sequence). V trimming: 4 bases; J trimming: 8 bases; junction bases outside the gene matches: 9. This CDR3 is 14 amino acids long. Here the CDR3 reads CASSLYRGSDEQFF. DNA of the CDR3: TGTGCCAGCAGCCTATACAGGGGAAGCGATGAGCAGTTCTTC.

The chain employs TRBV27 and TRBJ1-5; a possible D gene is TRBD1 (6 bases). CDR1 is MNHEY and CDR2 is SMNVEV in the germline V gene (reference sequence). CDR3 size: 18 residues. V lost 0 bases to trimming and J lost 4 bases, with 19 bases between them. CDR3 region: CASSLSRSQGSRNQPQHF. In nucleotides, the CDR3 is TGTGCCAGCAGTTTATCGAGGAGCCAGGGGTCAAGGAATCAGCCCCAGCATTTT.

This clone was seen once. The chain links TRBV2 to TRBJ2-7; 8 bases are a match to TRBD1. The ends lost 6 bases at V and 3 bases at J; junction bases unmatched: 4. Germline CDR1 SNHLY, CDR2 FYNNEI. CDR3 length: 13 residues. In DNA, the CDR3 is TGTGCCAGCAGCGGGACAGGAGACTACGAGCAGTACTTC. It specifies CASSGTGDYEQYF. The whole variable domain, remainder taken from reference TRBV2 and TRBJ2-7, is EPEVTQTPSHQVTQMGQEVILRCVPISNHLYFYWYRQILGQKVEFLVSFYNNEISEKSEIFDDQFSVERPDGSNFTLKIRSTKLEDSAMYFCASSGTGDYEQYFGPGTRLTVT.

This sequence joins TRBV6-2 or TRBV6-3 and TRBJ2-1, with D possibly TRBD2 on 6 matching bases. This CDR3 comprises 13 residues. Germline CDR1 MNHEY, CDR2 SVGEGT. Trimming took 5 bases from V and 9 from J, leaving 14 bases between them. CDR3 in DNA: TGTGCCAGCAGTCTAATAGCGGAGGGTGAGCAGTTCTTC. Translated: CASSLIAEGEQFF.

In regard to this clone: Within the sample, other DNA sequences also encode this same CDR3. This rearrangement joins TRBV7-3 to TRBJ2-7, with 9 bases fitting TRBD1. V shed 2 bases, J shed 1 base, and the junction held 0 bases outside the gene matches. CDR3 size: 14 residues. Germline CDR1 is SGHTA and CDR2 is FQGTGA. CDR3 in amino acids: CASSLGTGSYEQYF. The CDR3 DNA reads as TGTGCCAGCAGCTTAGGGACAGGGTCCTACGAGCAGTACTTC.

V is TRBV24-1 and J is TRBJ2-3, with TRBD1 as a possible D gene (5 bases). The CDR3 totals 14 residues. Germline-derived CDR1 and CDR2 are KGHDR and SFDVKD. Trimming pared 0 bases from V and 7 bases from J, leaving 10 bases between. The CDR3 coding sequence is TGTGCCACCAGTGATTTGGGCAGGACAAATACGCAGTATTTT. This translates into CATSDLGRTNTQYF.

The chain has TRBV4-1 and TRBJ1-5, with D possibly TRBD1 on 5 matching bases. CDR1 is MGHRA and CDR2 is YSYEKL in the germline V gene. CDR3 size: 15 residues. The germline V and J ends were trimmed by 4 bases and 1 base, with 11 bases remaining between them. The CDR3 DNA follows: TGCGCCAGCAGCCTTTTAGGGGTAAGCAATCAGCCCCAGCATTTT. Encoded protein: CASSLLGVSNQPQHF.